This record covers a single T cell receptor (beta chain). The target antigen is unknown. The data belong to a study of cytomegalovirus exposure and HLA in healthy donors. The study ran its PCR with 60 Vbeta and 13 Jbeta primers. Some clones are missing from TCRdb's copy, which holds only in-frame ones; the method was immunoSEQ multiplex PCR. The table lists 95,000 to 150,000 clones, about 9.4% of them singletons. Healthy bone marrow donors made up the cohort. Findings of the study overall: Rarity held for most TCR sequences, but there were some public TCRs that occurred in many donors.

Sequenced: PBMCs. The sequence came from a woman in her forties in good health and CMV-seropositive.

CDR3: CASSQGRAALRTNYGYTF. CDR3 nucleotide sequence: TGCGCCAGCAGCCAAGGGAGAGCAGCATTAAGAACTAACTATGGCTACACCTTC. The chain is built from TRBV4-1 and TRBJ1-2; D unclear. The V and J ends lost 1 base and 0 bases respectively, with 18 bases between them. CDR1 is MGHRA, CDR2 YSYEKL, per germline. CDR3 length equals 18 residues.